Here is one TCR beta chain with its context. The antigen remains undetermined. The CDR3 length is 15 residues. Germline assignment: CDR1 DFQATT and CDR2 SNEGSKA (reference sequence). cDNA libraries for TRB were generated by 5' RACE incorporating UMI labels. TCRdb reprocessed the 5' RACE reads and reports one entry per CDR3 protein, with no DNA. The sample is made up of about 130,000 distinct CDR3 sequences, and the top ten hold roughly 0.29% of it. CD45RO-CCR7+CD27+CD95- cells counted as naive CD8+ T cells. This sample was taken from a study of CXCR3-negative and CXCR3-positive naive CD8 T cells. Overall study findings and caveats: Both naive subsets had comparably high diversity; memory CD8+ cells much lower.

The TCR sequence derives from a human donor in good health. Some clones in this sample may be carry-over from other donors' samples. The sample was naive CXCR3- CD8+ T cells from blood. Regarding subset: CD45RO-CCR7+CD27+CD95- naive CD8+ T cells lacking CXCR3 (TNR3-). The rearrangement uses TRBV20-1 and TRBJ2-1. This CDR3 reads CSARDEEGLYNEQFF.